Each of the 32 T cell receptor beta chains below was sequenced from the same sample in a study of CD8+CD57+ T cells in acquired aplastic anemia. Genomic DNA provided the template from which TCR beta VDJ and CDR3 profiles were obtained. TCRdb fed the reads into MiXCR, producing one record per CDR3 protein. This sample has more than 45,000 distinct CDR3 sequences, with 55% to 75% found just once. The sequenced sample was sorted CD4+, CD8+, or CD8+CD57+ T cells (not recorded which) from PBMCs. These receptors were obtained from a human donor in good health, serving as a control.

This clonotype was observed a single time. V and J are TRBV20-1 and TRBJ1-2; 7 bases fit TRBD1. Germline lookup yields CDR1 DFQATT and CDR2 SNEGSKA (reference sequence). Trimming cost V 5 bases and J 8 bases; bases outside gene matches: 17. This CDR3 is 15 amino acids long. The CDR3: CSALTDRTLTPGYTF. As DNA, the CDR3 is TGCAGTGCTCTTACGGACAGGACCTTAACGCCGGGCTACACCTTC.

This clonotype has just one count. This chain uses TRBV20-1 with TRBJ2-7; TRBD2 might be the D (7 bases). Looked up from germline, CDR1 is DFQATT and CDR2 is SNEGSKA (reference sequence). The CDR3 runs to 15 residues. V lost 0 bases and J 2 bases, leaving 14 bases between the germline ends. Here the CDR3 reads CSARDPGGLAYEQYF. The CDR3 DNA reads TGCAGTGCTAGAGATCCGGGGGGCCTTGCCTACGAGCAGTACTTC.

This chain joins TRBV7-9 and TRBJ2-5, with D perhaps TRBD1 or TRBD2 (6 bases each). The CDR3 contains 14 residues. Germline assignment: CDR1 SEHNR and CDR2 FQNEAQ (reference sequence). Deletions cut 2 bases from V and 7 bases from J, with 14 bases between. The CDR3 region is CASSLTGAEGTQYF. CDR3 DNA: TGTGCCAGCAGCTTAACGGGGGCAGAGGGGACCCAGTACTTC. Variable domain in full (rest from reference TRBV7-9 and TRBJ2-5): DTGVSQNPRHKITKRGQNVTFRCDPISEHNRLYWYRQTLGQGPEFLTYFQNEAQLEKSRLLSDRFSAERPKGSFSTLEIQRTEQGDSAMYLCASSLTGAEGTQYFGPGTRLLVL.

This clonotype was observed a few times. This chain connects TRBV29-1 to TRBJ1-5; maybe TRBD1 (6 bases). V lost 4 bases, J lost 3 bases, and 10 bases lay in between. The germline CDR1 and CDR2 sequences are SQVTM and ANQGSEA. This CDR3 is 13 amino acids long. CDR3 nucleotides: TGCAGCGTTGCGACAGGCCTCAATCAGCCCCAGCATTTT. This sequence encodes CSVATGLNQPQHF.

V and J are TRBV7-6 and TRBJ2-5, with D possibly TRBD1 on 5 matching bases. The CDR3 loop spans 14 amino acids. The V gene lost 5 bases and the J gene lost 3 bases, with 13 bases spanning the gap. Germline CDR1 reads SGHVS; CDR2 reads FNYEAQ. The CDR3 DNA sequence: TGTGCCAGCAGCCCCCGTCCAGGGAAAGAGACCCAGTACTTC. It yields the protein CASSPRPGKETQYF.

The sample holds many counts of this clonotype. The chain links TRBV5-1 to TRBJ1-1, with D maybe TRBD1 (5 bases). Looked up from germline, CDR1 is SGHRS and CDR2 is YFSETQ. V dropped 0 bases and J dropped 7 bases, with 13 bases sitting between them. This CDR3 comprises 14 residues. CDR3 nucleotides: TGCGCCAGCAGCTTGGAGGCGACAGAGAATGAAGCTTTCTTT. Residues: CASSLEATENEAFF. The whole variable domain, filled in from reference TRBV5-1 and TRBJ1-1, reads KAGVTQTPRYLIKTRGQQVTLSCSPISGHRSVSWYQQTPGQGLQFLFEYFSETQRNKGNFPGRFSGRQFSNSRSEMNVSTLELGDSALYLCASSLEATENEAFFGQGTRLTVV.

The V gene is TRBV6-5, the J gene TRBJ2-7; D uncertain. The CDR3 has 16 residues. The V end was cut by 0 bases, the J end by 0 bases, with 12 bases between. The germline gives CDR1 MNHEY, CDR2 SVGAGI. In DNA form, the CDR3 reads TGTGCCAGCAGTTACTCAACAAAGTTGGGCTCCTACGAGCAGTACTTC. This codes for CASSYSTKLGSYEQYF.

In this sample, this clonotype turned up a few times. V gene TRBV4-2 combines with J gene TRBJ2-7; possible D gene TRBD1, 5 bases. Germline V gene data show CDR1 as LGHNA and CDR2 as YNFKEQ. V shed 0 bases and J shed 5 bases, with 11 bases lying between them. There are 14 residues in the CDR3. The CDR3 region is CASSQEKEGDEQYF. CDR3 coding DNA: TGTGCCAGCAGCCAAGAGAAGGAAGGGGACGAGCAGTACTTC.

This chain uses TRBV2 with TRBJ1-2; D unclear. The length of the CDR3 is 13 residues. Deletions cut 2 bases from V and 3 bases from J, with 7 bases between. Germline V lookup: CDR1 SNHLY, CDR2 FYNNEI. CDR3 nucleotides: TGTGCCAGCAGTGAAACGAGGTACTATGGCTACACCTTC. Residues: CASSETRYYGYTF.

V is TRBV29-1 and J is TRBJ1-2; TRBD1 might be the D (6 bases). The V gene's germline CDR1 is SQVTM and CDR2 ANQGSEA. Between the trimmed V and J ends, which lost 5 bases and 4 bases, there was a span of 20 bases. This CDR3 is built from 15 residues. The CDR3 nucleotides read TGCAGCGTTCGCCTCGTAGGGGGTGCTAGCTATGGCTACACCTTC. It translates to CSVRLVGGASYGYTF.

The CDR3 DNA is TGTGCCAGCAGCTTAGATGTTCCCGGGGAGCTGTTTTTT. Translation gives CASSLDVPGELFF. The chain combines TRBV11-2 with TRBJ2-2; unclear D gene. The germline V gene encodes CDR1 SGHAT and CDR2 FQNNGV. CDR3 length equals 13 residues. The V end lost 0 bases, the J end lost 6 bases, and 5 bases lay between the germline ends.

The chain combines TRBV6-1 with TRBJ1-5; TRBD1 matches at 8 bases. V was pared by 6 bases and J by 4 bases, with 5 bases of the junction left unmatched. The CDR3 consists of 14 residues. Germline CDR1 MNHNS, CDR2 SASEGT. CDR3 protein: CASRLTGENQPQHF. The CDR3 nucleotides are TGTGCCAGCAGGCTGACAGGGGAAAATCAGCCCCAGCATTTT.

V usage is TRBV7-9 and J usage is TRBJ2-3; D remains unclear. CDR1 SEHNR and CDR2 FQNEAQ come from the germline V gene (reference sequence). The CDR3 is made up of 14 amino acids. Trimming shortened V by 1 base and J by 1 base, and 6 bases separated the two germline ends. CDR3 loop: CASSLVTRTDTQYF. The CDR3 bases are TGTGCCAGCAGCTTAGTCACTCGCACAGATACGCAGTATTTT.

CDR3 sequence (DNA): TGTGCCAGCAGTCCCATGTTAGCAGAGACCCAGTACTTC. The encoded protein is CASSPMLAETQYF. This rearrangement joins TRBV11-3 to TRBJ2-5; the D is unclear. This CDR3 is built from 13 residues. Germline V lookup: CDR1 SGHNT, CDR2 YENEEA. Trimming took 6 bases from V and 4 from J, leaving 12 bases between them.

The chain uses TRBV10-3 and TRBJ2-1; 8 bases agree with TRBD2. CDR1 ENHRY and CDR2 SYGVKD come from the germline V gene. This CDR3 has 14 residues. The CDR3 region has the DNA TGTGGCAGCAGTGAGTCTAGCGGGCCGGGTGAGCAGTTCTTC. Amino acids: CGSSESSGPGEQFF.

Ten or more counts support this clonotype. The chain uses TRBV27 and TRBJ2-3; 9 positions match TRBD1. Per germline, CDR1 MNHEY and CDR2 SMNVEV (reference sequence). CDR3 length: 16 amino acids. V lost 3 bases and J lost 3; bases outside the gene matches: 7. As DNA, the CDR3 is TGTGCCAGCAGTTTGCTCCCAGGACAGGGGACAGATACGCAGTATTTT. This translates into CASSLLPGQGTDTQYF.

This chain joins TRBV4-3 and TRBJ2-7; 9 nucleotides align to TRBD1. This CDR3 comprises 15 residues. Trimming took 0 bases from V and 6 from J; bases not matched to a gene: 6. Germline loops: CDR1 LGHNA, CDR2 YSLEER. The CDR3 sequence: CASSQDHGQGCEQYF. The CDR3 nucleotides read TGCGCCAGCAGCCAAGATCACGGACAGGGGTGCGAGCAGTACTTC.

V gene TRBV15 combines with J gene TRBJ1-2; TRBD1 matches 7 bases. V shed 2 bases and J 4 bases; nucleotides not matched to a gene: 4. Germline assignment: CDR1 LNHNV and CDR2 YYDKDF (reference sequence). The CDR3 has 14 residues. CDR3 sequence reads: CATSRRTGTYGYTF. CDR3 bases: TGTGCCACCAGCAGACGGACAGGCACCTATGGCTACACCTTC.

This sequence joins TRBV29-1 and TRBJ1-2; D gene unclear. The V and J ends lost 6 bases and 1 base respectively, with 3 bases between them. The V gene's germline CDR1 is SQVTM and CDR2 ANQGSEA. This CDR3 has 10 residues. The CDR3 is CSVDNYGYTF. The CDR3, as DNA: TGCAGCGTAGATAACTATGGCTACACCTTC.

The chain is built from TRBV2 and TRBJ1-6; TRBD1 might be the D (5 bases). Germline V gene sequence: CDR1 SNHLY, CDR2 FYNNEI. Trimming cost V 6 bases and J 9 bases, with 15 bases left between them. The CDR3 is 14 residues long. Here the CDR3 DNA reads TGTGCCAGCAGCCTTGACAGTGGGGGTTCACCCCTCCACTTT. It specifies CASSLDSGGSPLHF.

For the CDR3, the DNA is TGTGCCAGCAGTGCTTACAGGGTCAGGGTTAACTATGGCTACACCTTC. It encodes CASSAYRVRVNYGYTF. V and J are TRBV2 and TRBJ1-2; possibly TRBD1 for D (6 bases). V lost 4 bases and J lost 1, with 16 bases in between. This CDR3 has 16 residues. The germline V gene has CDR1 SNHLY and CDR2 FYNNEI.

The chain recombines TRBV29-1 with TRBJ1-1; TRBD1 agrees at 7 bases. The CDR3 is made up of 17 amino acids. Trimming removed 6 bases from V and 2 bases from J; junction bases left unmatched: 18. The V gene's germline CDR1 is SQVTM and CDR2 ANQGSEA. The chain's CDR3 is CSVAKRQGRQTNTEAFF. In DNA form, the CDR3 reads TGCAGCGTCGCTAAGAGACAGGGCCGCCAAACCAACACTGAAGCTTTCTTT.

This chain links TRBV29-1 with TRBJ1-1; D uncertain. Trimming cost V 3 bases and J 1 base, with 6 bases left between them. The V gene's germline CDR1 is SQVTM and CDR2 ANQGSEA. The length of the CDR3 is 12 residues. The CDR3 sequence is CSVEQANTEAFF. The CDR3 bases are TGCAGCGTTGAGCAGGCGAACACTGAAGCTTTCTTT.

The chain uses TRBV7-9 and TRBJ2-5; TRBD1 is a possible D gene (6 bases). CDR3 length equals 13 residues. Germline loops: CDR1 SEHNR, CDR2 FQNEAQ (reference sequence). V was shortened by 4 bases and J by 5 bases, with 11 bases between the two germline ends. CDR3 sequence (DNA): TGTGCCAGCAGCTACCAGGGGCTTGAGACCCAGTACTTC. Translation: CASSYQGLETQYF.

The chain is built from TRBV15 and TRBJ1-5, with TRBD1 matching 10 bases. Germline V gene sequence: CDR1 LNHNV, CDR2 YYDKDF (reference sequence). The ends lost 5 bases at V and 6 bases at J; junction bases unmatched: 4. The CDR3 is made up of 14 amino acids. The DNA for the CDR3 is TGTGCCACCAGCGGGGACAGGGGTGGTCAGCCCCAGCATTTT. Translation gives CATSGDRGGQPQHF.

The chain is built from TRBV20-1 and TRBJ2-7; possible D gene TRBD1, 6 bases. Looked up from germline, CDR1 is DFQATT and CDR2 is SNEGSKA (reference sequence). Trimming left V 0 bases short and J 2 bases short, with 14 bases between. The CDR3 consists of 15 residues. For the CDR3, the DNA is TGCAGTGCTAGAGACGGACAGCGGATGACCTACGAGCAGTACTTC. It is translated as CSARDGQRMTYEQYF.

The J gene is TRBJ1-1, the V gene TRBV7-8; D is unresolved. Trimming shortened V by 5 bases and J by 3 bases, and 10 bases separated the two germline ends. CDR1 and CDR2 (germline): SGHVS, FQNEAQ. The CDR3 is 13 amino acids. CDR3 DNA: TGTGCCAGCAGCCCTAATTATTACACTGAAGCTTTCTTT. This encodes CASSPNYYTEAFF.

As for this clonotype: Its ends do not fully match the called genes, so a read error is possible. The gene calls are TRBV4-1 and TRBJ2-5; no clear D gene. In germline, CDR1 is MGHRA, CDR2 YSYEKL. The CDR3 consists of 13 residues. The CDR3 loop is CASSQESQGTQYF. The CDR3 nucleotides read TGCGCCAGCAGCCAGGAAAGCCAAGGGACCCAGTACTTC.

The genes are TRBV19 and TRBJ1-6; no firm D call. Germline V gene lookup returns CDR1 LNHDA and CDR2 SQIVND (reference sequence). The CDR3 sequence is 15 residues long. Trimming shortened V by 7 bases and J by 0 bases, and 10 bases separated the two germline ends. The CDR3 spells CASTTKSSYNSPLHF. CDR3 bases: TGTGCCAGTACCACCAAAAGCTCCTATAATTCACCCCTCCACTTT.

This chain uses TRBV2 with TRBJ2-1; no clear D gene. V lost 9 bases to trimming and J lost 4 bases, with 16 bases between them. The CDR3 runs 14 residues. Germline CDR1 and CDR2: SNHLY and FYNNEI. Written as DNA, the CDR3 is TGTGCCAGTCAGGCTATTACCTCTTACAATGAGCAGTTCTTC. Amino acid sequence: CASQAITSYNEQFF.

The CDR3 loop is CSAGSLGNYGYTF. DNA for the CDR3: TGCAGTGCTGGCTCGTTGGGTAACTATGGCTACACCTTC. The V gene is TRBV20-1, the J gene TRBJ1-2; D is unclear. The CDR3 totals 13 residues. V was trimmed by 5 bases and J by 1 base, leaving 11 bases between them. Germline-derived CDR1 and CDR2 are DFQATT and SNEGSKA (reference sequence).

Note on this clonotype: Compared with germline, one end of the junction differs, possibly owing to a read error. This sequence joins TRBV7-7 and TRBJ1-1; the D is unclear. The CDR3 length is 13 residues. Germline V gene data show CDR1 as SSHAT and CDR2 as FNYEAQ (reference sequence). CDR3 sequence (DNA): TGTGCTAGCAGCTTAGTGGAGAACACTGAAGCTTTCTTT. This sequence encodes CASSLVENTEAFF.